This TCR beta chain is from a study of blood T cell repertoires in COVID-19. About the study: Samples taken during acute and convalescent COVID-19 were collected in the United States, Italy and Spain. PBMCs, B-cell-depleted T cells, or T cells were the source of the cDNA or gDNA that made up the material.

In germline, CDR1 is MNHEY, CDR2 SMNVEV (reference sequence). CDR3 length: 15 residues. With 3 bases clipped from V and 5 bases from J, the junction kept 6 bases outside the gene matches. As processed by the authors: By means of reference gene primer amplification, nucleated cell counts were estimated. Produced via immunoSEQ multiplex PCR; TCRdb's table is partial and in-frame only. The V and J calls and clone size are taken from that table; D and trimming were inferred from the DNA. The data hold some 99,000 clones, with around 80% observed a single time. The sequencing sample was made of peripheral blood. The clonotype originates from a human donor in a cohort sampled during active or convalescent COVID-19. V and J are TRBV27 and TRBJ2-5, with 10 positions matching TRBD2. The CDR3 loop is CASSFQGLAFETQYF. The DNA for the CDR3 is TGTGCCAGCAGTTTTCAGGGACTAGCGTTCGAGACCCAGTACTTC.